These 12 T cell receptor beta chains were all obtained from the same sample, sequenced in a study (dated by TCRdb to the mid-2010s). The library was produced with 5' RACE. Reads for this sample came from an Illumina MiSeq. The raw public reads went through TCRdb reprocessing: fastp at Q25, MiXCR clone calling, in-frame beta chains kept. Each CDR3 protein gets just one entry, which takes the most common genes and DNA from the rows behind it. Here the sample has nearly 55,000 distinct CDR3 sequences; approximately 17% occur a single time. Of the sample, under 3% falls within the top ten clones. Sequences were obtained from naive CD4+ T cells sorted from blood. The sample's cell subset or site label is to be understood as: naive CD4+ T cells, CD4+CD45RA+CD25-. The receptors stem from a female donor with breast cancer.

About this clonotype: A read error may account for a junction end that differs from germline. V usage is TRBV6-1 and J usage is TRBJ2-5; maybe TRBD2 (7 bases). The germline gives CDR1 MNHNS, CDR2 SASEGT. The CDR3 sequence is 16 residues long. The CDR3 sequence: CASREDRRGYQETQYF. CDR3 bases: TGTGCCAGCAGGGAAGACAGGCGGGGGTACCAAGAGACCCAGTACTTC.

This chain uses TRBV2 with TRBJ1-1; 7 bases are a match to TRBD1. CDR1 is SNHLY, CDR2 FYNNEI, per germline. V trimming: 7 bases; J trimming: 0 bases; junction bases outside the gene matches: 5. The CDR3 has 14 amino acids. For the CDR3, the DNA is TGTGCCAGCAAGGAACAGGGGATGAACACTGAAGCTTTCTTT. As protein: CASKEQGMNTEAFF.

The chain uses TRBV12-3 or TRBV12-4 and TRBJ2-1; the D gene could be TRBD1 or TRBD2 (5 bases each). The CDR3 sequence is 16 residues long. V lost 4 bases to trimming and J lost 9 bases, with 22 bases between them. The CDR3 sequence: CASSSSWGLRELEQFF. The CDR3 DNA reads as TGTGCCAGCAGTTCATCCTGGGGCCTAAGGGAGCTTGAGCAGTTCTTC.

This clonotype was recorded a few times. This chain connects TRBV9 to TRBJ1-6, with D perhaps matching TRBD1 (5 bases). The V end was cut by 0 bases, the J end by 7 bases, with 11 bases between. Germline V lookup: CDR1 SGDLS, CDR2 YYNGEE. This CDR3 has 15 amino acids. CDR3 DNA sequence: TGTGCCAGCAGCGTAGTGGGGGAGGGGAATTCACCCCTCCACTTT. As protein: CASSVVGEGNSPLHF.

This clonotype has ten or more counts. The rearrangement links TRBV20-1 to TRBJ1-3; possibly TRBD1 for D (5 bases). The CDR3 has 15 amino acids. Germline V gene lookup returns CDR1 DFQATT and CDR2 SNEGSKA (reference sequence). V was shortened by 4 bases and J by 5 bases, with 18 bases between the two germline ends. The CDR3 loop is CSAIPGGGGRNTIYF. The CDR3 region has the DNA TGCAGTGCTATCCCTGGCGGGGGAGGGAGAAACACCATATATTTT.

This clonotype was found many times. The J gene is TRBJ2-1, the V gene TRBV6-2 or TRBV6-3; D is ambiguous. CDR3 size: 12 residues. V was shortened by 5 bases and J by 6 bases, with 8 bases between the two germline ends. Per the germline V gene, CDR1 is MNHEY and CDR2 is SVGEGT. CDR3 in amino acids: CASSRRRNEQFF. For the CDR3, the DNA is TGTGCCAGCAGTCGCCGGCGCAATGAGCAGTTCTTC.

This clonotype appeared a few times. V is TRBV28 and J is TRBJ2-7, with D possibly matching TRBD2 (5 bases). The V gene lost 3 bases and the J gene lost 2 bases, with 11 bases spanning the gap. Germline V gene data show CDR1 as MDHEN and CDR2 as SYDVKM. The CDR3 consists of 14 residues. The CDR3 loop reads CASSLGDAPYEQYF. CDR3 DNA sequence: TGTGCCAGCAGTTTGGGAGACGCGCCCTACGAGCAGTACTTC.

This chain uses TRBV5-1 with TRBJ1-1; 9 bases agree with TRBD1. The CDR3 extends over 13 amino acids. V shed 0 bases and J 9 bases; nucleotides not matched to a gene: 3. CDR1 is SGHRS, CDR2 YFSETQ, per germline. The CDR3 reads CASSLEGQGKAFF. The CDR3 DNA reads as TGCGCCAGCAGCTTGGAGGGACAGGGAAAAGCTTTCTTT. Full variable domain (missing parts from reference TRBV5-1 and TRBJ1-1): KAGVTQTPRYLIKTRGQQVTLSCSPISGHRSVSWYQQTPGQGLQFLFEYFSETQRNKGNFPGRFSGRQFSNSRSEMNVSTLELGDSALYLCASSLEGQGKAFFGQGTRLTVV.

This clonotype was observed a handful of times. The rearrangement links TRBV7-9 to TRBJ1-2, with TRBD1 matching over 8 bases. Per the germline V gene, CDR1 is SEHNR and CDR2 is FQNEAQ (reference sequence). Germline trimming cut 4 bases from V and 13 bases from J; bases unmatched to any gene: 8. CDR3 length: 12 amino acids. The CDR3 DNA follows: TGTGCCAGCAGCTCGCGGACAGGGCGTTTCACCTTC. As protein: CASSSRTGRFTF. Full variable domain (rest looked up from reference TRBV7-9 and TRBJ1-2): DTGVSQNPRHKITKRGQNVTFRCDPISEHNRLYWYRQTLGQGPEFLTYFQNEAQLEKSRLLSDRFSAERPKGSFSTLEIQRTEQGDSAMYLCASSSRTGRFTFGSGTRLTVV.

This clonotype was picked up a small number of times. V is TRBV3-1 and J is TRBJ1-4; no firm D call. The CDR3 sequence is 15 residues long. Per germline, CDR1 LGHDT and CDR2 YNNKEL (reference sequence). The V gene lost 0 bases and the J gene lost 13 bases, with 18 bases spanning the gap. DNA for the CDR3: TGTGCCAGCAGCCAAGACATTCCCCAGAGGCATGGACTGTTTTTT. This gives the protein CASSQDIPQRHGLFF.

This clonotype was detected only a few times. The chain has TRBV28 and TRBJ1-1; 8 bases line up with TRBD1. The CDR3 spans 15 residues. In germline, CDR1 is MDHEN, CDR2 SYDVKM. The V and J ends lost 5 bases and 3 bases, in that order; junction bases with no gene match: 8. The CDR3 coding sequence is TGTGCCAGCAGTCCAGACAGGGGACGGGACACTGAAGCTTTCTTT. Its translation: CASSPDRGRDTEAFF.

This clonotype showed up just a few times. This chain links TRBV15 with TRBJ2-1; a possible D gene is TRBD2 (6 bases). Germline V gene sequence: CDR1 LNHNV, CDR2 YYDKDF (reference sequence). Trimming shortened V by 7 bases and J by 4 bases, and 14 bases separated the two germline ends. CDR3 length: 14 amino acids. Written as DNA, the CDR3 is TGTGCCACCAACGGAGGGACGGAGTACAATGAGCAGTTCTTC. It specifies CATNGGTEYNEQFF.